The clone carrying this TCR beta chain was seen a handful of times. The source of the sample is a study of blood T cell repertoires in COVID-19. Study as a whole: Sources were T cells, B-cell-depleted T cells, or PBMCs; the material itself was cDNA or gDNA.

The protocol was immunoSEQ multiplex PCR, while the TCRdb copy is restricted to in-frame clones and leaves out a portion. The repertoire holds about 310,000 clones, approximately 88% seen once, with more than 8.5% in the top ten. The CDR3 extends over 14 amino acids. The germline CDR1 and CDR2 sequences are SGHKS and YYEKEE (reference sequence). Deletions cut 6 bases from V and 5 bases from J, with 18 bases between. The specimen sequenced was PBMCs or T cells enriched from blood (not recorded which). The receptor was isolated from a woman aged 18-29 years who had recovered from COVID-19. The J gene is TRBJ2-7, the V gene TRBV5-5; TRBD1 might be the D (6 bases). CDR3 DNA sequence: TGTGCCAGCACCGCACAGGGTCTGGCAAACGAGCAGTACTTC. Protein product: CASTAQGLANEQYF.